This TCR beta chain was captured in a study of T-cell reconstitution after alpha-beta-depleted transplantation in children. Study observations and caveats: Alpha-beta T cells about two months after transplant reportedly derived from several hundred expanded graft clones. One year after transplant, T-cell counts and diversity came mostly from newly produced T cells. Certain patients had high TCRbeta diversity at day 60, and it came from recipient T cells and thymic progenitors that survived.

The CDR3 contains 13 residues. Trimming shortened V by 4 bases and J by 6 bases, and 15 bases separated the two germline ends. Germline assignment: CDR1 GTSNPN and CDR2 SVGIG (reference sequence). On this clonotype: Its specificity is unknown.

Unique molecular identifiers were used to barcode this TCRbeta library. TCRdb recomputed calls from the PCR reads with MiXCR, one row per CDR3 protein. The sample consists of some 260,000 distinct CDR3 sequences, around 25% of them appearing once. The sequence was collected from a female patient under 10 years old who had a stem cell transplant for congenital amegakaryocytic thrombocytopenia, so the T cells may come from the graft donor. The material sequenced was PBMCs, mostly from graft donor cells, taken 360 days after TCRalphabeta/CD19-depleted stem cell transplant. The chain employs TRBV30 and TRBJ1-2; D remains ambiguous. DNA of the CDR3: TGTGCCTGGAACGCGCCAGTTATAAATGGCTACACCTTC. It is translated as CAWNAPVINGYTF. Combining the CDR3 with reference TRBV30 and TRBJ1-2 gives the whole variable domain SQTIHQWPATLVQPVGSPLSLECTVEGTSNPNLYWYRQAAGRGLQLLFYSVGIGQISSEVPQNLSASRPQDRQFILSSKKLLLSDSGFYLCAWNAPVINGYTFGSGTRLTVV.